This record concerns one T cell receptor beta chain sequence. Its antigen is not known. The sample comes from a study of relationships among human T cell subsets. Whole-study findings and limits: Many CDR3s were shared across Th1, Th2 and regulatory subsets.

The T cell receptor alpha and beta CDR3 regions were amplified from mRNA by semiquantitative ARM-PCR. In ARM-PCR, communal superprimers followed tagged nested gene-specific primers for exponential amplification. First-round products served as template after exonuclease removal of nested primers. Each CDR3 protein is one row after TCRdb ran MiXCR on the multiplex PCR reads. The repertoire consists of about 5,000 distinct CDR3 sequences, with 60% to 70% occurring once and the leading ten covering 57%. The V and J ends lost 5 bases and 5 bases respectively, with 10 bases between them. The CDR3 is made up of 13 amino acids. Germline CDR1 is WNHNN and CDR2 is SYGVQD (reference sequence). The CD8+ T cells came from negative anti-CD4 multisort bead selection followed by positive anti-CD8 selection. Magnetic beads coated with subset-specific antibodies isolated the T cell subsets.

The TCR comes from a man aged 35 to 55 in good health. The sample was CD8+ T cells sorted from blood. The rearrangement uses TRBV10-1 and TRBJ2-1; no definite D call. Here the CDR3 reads CASSMGTDNEQFF. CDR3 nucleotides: TGCGCCAGCAGTATGGGAACGGACAATGAGCAGTTCTTC.